A single sample is the source of the 12 T cell receptor beta chains below, sequenced in a study of blood T cells in healthy people across ages. Primed by a sample-barcoded 5' primer and a J-beta primer mix, a second PCR proceeded for roughly 6 to 12 cycles. Each CDR3 protein is one row after TCRdb ran MiXCR on the 5' RACE reads. The repertoire holds roughly 650,000 distinct CDR3 sequences, with 32% as singletons. The sequenced sample consisted of blood. The receptors derive from a woman over 75 in good health.

This clonotype was seen ten or more times. The chain has TRBV6-1 and TRBJ1-4, with 7 positions matching TRBD1. The ends lost 7 bases at V and 10 bases at J; junction bases unmatched: 15. The CDR3 length is 15 residues. Looked up from germline, CDR1 is MNHNS and CDR2 is SASEGT. The chain's CDR3 is CASKAPTGQMGKLFF. CDR3 nucleotide sequence: TGTGCCAGCAAAGCGCCGACAGGGCAGATGGGAAAACTGTTTTTT.

This clonotype has at least ten counts. The CDR3, as DNA: TGTGCCAGCGCTGGGATGAACTACGAGCAGTACTTC. This gives the protein CASAGMNYEQYF. The genes are TRBV6-2 or TRBV6-3 and TRBJ2-7; no definite D call. CDR1 is MNHEY and CDR2 is SVGEGT in the germline V gene. Deletions cut 8 bases from V and 3 bases from J, with 11 bases between. The CDR3 length is 12 residues.

As for this clonotype: This clone may be a read error of a much larger clone one base away. The rearrangement joins TRBV12-3 or TRBV12-4 to TRBJ2-5, with D maybe TRBD2 (6 bases). There are 13 residues in the CDR3. Trimming took 6 bases from V and 5 from J, leaving 13 bases between them. The CDR3 protein is CASRLEGRETQYF. The CDR3 nucleotides read TGTGCCAGCAGGTTGGAGGGGCGGGAGACCCAGTACTTC.

A word on this clonotype: Given a much more abundant clone one base away, this may be a read error. This chain uses TRBV28 with TRBJ2-4; no reliable D call. Near its end, the DNA agrees better with TRBJ2-5, so the J call may be wrong. The CDR3 consists of 12 residues. Germline V gene data show CDR1 as MDHEN and CDR2 as SYDVKM. The CDR3 region has the DNA TGTGCCTGCAGTGCAACGCGTAGGACCCAGTACTTC. Protein sequence: CACSATRRTQYF.

This clonotype was seen ten or more times. The chain is built from TRBV11-3 and TRBJ2-2, with D perhaps matching TRBD1 (6 bases). CDR3 length: 14 residues. Trimming removed 7 bases from V and 0 bases from J, with 9 bases in between. Germline CDR1 and CDR2: SGHNT and YENEEA. CDR3 amino acids: CASKGQTNTGELFF. CDR3 bases: TGTGCCAGCAAGGGACAAACGAACACCGGGGAGCTGTTTTTT.

This clonotype was seen a handful of times. A much larger clone differs from this one at a single base, so this may be a read error. J is TRBJ2-1 and V is TRBV20-1; TRBD1 aligns across 7 bases. CDR1 and CDR2 from the germline V gene are DFQATT and SNEGSKA (reference sequence). This CDR3 spans 16 amino acids. The CDR3 nucleotides are TGCAGTGCTGGAGATGACGACAGGGCATATCGGAATGAGCAGTTCTTC. This codes for CSAGDDDRAYRNEQFF.

In nucleotides, the CDR3 is TGTGCCAGCAGTCGCGTTGGCGGGGGCAGGTACAATGAGCAGTTCTTC. This sequence encodes CASSRVGGGRYNEQFF. The rearrangement joins TRBV11-2 to TRBJ2-1, with a tentative D call TRBD2 (7 bases). Germline V gene sequence: CDR1 SGHAT, CDR2 FQNNGV. The CDR3 spans 16 residues. Trimming left V 6 bases short and J 4 bases short, with 19 bases between. Drawing the rest from reference TRBV11-2 and TRBJ2-1, the complete variable domain is EAGVAQSPRYKIIEKRQSVAFWCNPISGHATLYWYQQILGQGPKLLIQFQNNGVVDDSQLPKDRFSAERLKGVDSTLKIQPAKLEDSAVYLCASSRVGGGRYNEQFFGPGTRLTVL.

This clonotype was seen ten or more times. The chain carries TRBV20-1 and TRBJ2-1; 11 nucleotides line up with TRBD2. This CDR3 contains 16 residues. The germline gives CDR1 DFQATT, CDR2 SNEGSKA (reference sequence). Trimming cost V 6 bases and J 1 base; bases outside gene matches: 8. Here the CDR3 DNA reads TGCAGTGCGCCTAGACTAGCGGGGACATCCTACAATGAGCAGTTCTTC. Translating it yields CSAPRLAGTSYNEQFF.

The V and J genes are TRBV2 and TRBJ1-5, with D perhaps matching TRBD1 (5 bases). The length of the CDR3 is 13 residues. From germline, CDR1 is SNHLY and CDR2 FYNNEI. Trimming shortened V by 8 bases and J by 7 bases, and 15 bases separated the two germline ends. This chain's CDR3 is CASRGSGQQPQHF. CDR3 DNA: TGTGCCAGCCGGGGGTCAGGGCAACAGCCCCAGCATTTT.

As regards this clonotype: At one of its ends the junction is not consistent with the germline gene, which may arise from a read error. CDR3 sequence reads: CANSPGVSNEKLFF. The CDR3 nucleotides are TGTGCCAACAGCCCGGGCGTATCTAATGAAAAACTGTTTTTT. This rearrangement joins TRBV9 to TRBJ1-4; D gene ambiguous. Germline CDR1 and CDR2: SGDLS and YYNGEE. CDR3 size: 14 residues.

J is TRBJ1-1 and V is TRBV12-3 or TRBV12-4, with 9 bases lining up with TRBD1. The CDR3 consists of 15 residues. After removal of 6 bases from V and 0 bases from J, the junction contained 5 bases not matched to a gene. DNA of the CDR3: TGTGCCAGCAGAACAGGGGGCGCGGTGAACACTGAAGCTTTCTTT. Translating it yields CASRTGGAVNTEAFF.

The J gene is TRBJ2-7, the V gene TRBV4-2; TRBD2 aligns across 11 bases. The CDR3 length is 16 residues. Germline-derived CDR1 and CDR2 are LGHNA and YNFKEQ. V gave up 3 bases and J gave up 10 bases; unmatched junction bases: 14. CDR3 in DNA: TGTGCCAGCAGCCAGACCGGGACTAGCGGCCCCCGAGGCCAGTACTTC. Translated: CASSQTGTSGPRGQYF.